This T cell receptor beta chain was captured by sequencing in a study of CD8+ T cells in alopecia areata. The overall study: Each of the treated patients was given oral tofacitinib, 5 to 10 mg twice daily, for moderate-to-severe alopecia areata. Tofacitinib treatment spanned 6 to 18 months, with 6 months off drug afterward. Study-level points and caveats: Tofacitinib significantly decreased scalp clonality and expanded CD8+ clones among top 100. Higher clonality and more expanded CD8+ clones appeared in lesional than normal scalp.

Treatment noted: oral pan-JAK inhibitor, 5-10 mg twice daily. There are 17 residues in the CDR3. Germline CDR1 is LGHNA and CDR2 is YNFKEQ. V lost 3 bases to trimming and J lost 4 bases; unmatched junction nucleotides: 9. Sequencing used cDNA as its template, made by extracting RNA and reverse transcribing it. Profiled with immunoSEQ multiplex PCR; TCRdb holds only in-frame clones, not every one. Seen here are approximately 170,000 clones, 60% observed once, and the top ten hold 14%. This clone showed up just once. Its specificity is not known. The chain joins TRBV4-2 to TRBJ2-1; 10 nucleotides agree with TRBD1. Sequencing was performed on CD4+ T cells sorted from blood, taken at week 24, from a patient treated with tofacitinib. The sequence was collected from a human donor with alopecia areata. CDR3 bases: TGTGCCAGCAGCCAGTACCTTATGGGACAGGGGTACAATGAGCAGTTCTTC. Its translation is CASSQYLMGQGYNEQFF.